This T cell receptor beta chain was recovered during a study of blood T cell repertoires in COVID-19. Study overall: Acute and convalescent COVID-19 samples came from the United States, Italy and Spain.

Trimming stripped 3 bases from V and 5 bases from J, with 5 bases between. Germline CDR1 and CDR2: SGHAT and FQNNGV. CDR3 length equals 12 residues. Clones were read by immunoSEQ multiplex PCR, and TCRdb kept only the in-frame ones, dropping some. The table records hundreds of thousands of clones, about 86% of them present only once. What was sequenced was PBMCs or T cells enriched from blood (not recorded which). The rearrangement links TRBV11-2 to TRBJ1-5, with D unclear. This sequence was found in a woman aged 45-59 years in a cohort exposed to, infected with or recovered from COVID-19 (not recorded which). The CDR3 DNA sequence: TGTGCCAGCAGCTTGGGCGATCAGCCCCAGCATTTT. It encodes CASSLGDQPQHF.